Below are 7 T cell receptor beta chains sequenced from a single sample in a study of PD-L1 blockade in urothelial cancer (dated by TCRdb to the late 2010s). In the paper's terms, the time point label means: pretreatment peripheral blood. The library was made by the immunoSEQ multiplex PCR assay. Drawn from immuneACCESS, this table holds only the in-frame rearrangements with V and J called that TCRdb kept. Clones are partly lost; checked studies trace under half to an unresolved V gene and leave the rest unexplained. This sample lists approximately 79,000 clones; roughly 80% were detected once. 5.5% to 7.5% of the sample is in the top ten clones. The sequences come from PBMCs, collected around atezolizumab (anti-PD-L1) treatment. These receptors originate from a middle-aged man with urothelial cancer.

The chain recombines TRBV7-9 with TRBJ2-7, with D perhaps matching TRBD1 (7 bases). Per germline, CDR1 SEHNR and CDR2 FQNEAQ (reference sequence). CDR3 length: 16 amino acids. V lost 10 bases, J lost 4 bases, and 26 bases lay in between. The CDR3, as DNA: TGTGCCACCAGGGGGGCAAGACGTCAAAGCTTTTACGAGCAGTACTTC. This encodes CATRGARRQSFYEQYF.

This chain joins TRBV28 and TRBJ2-4, with TRBD2 matching 8 bases. With 5 bases clipped from V and 7 bases from J, the junction kept 10 bases outside the gene matches. Per germline, CDR1 MDHEN and CDR2 SYDVKM. The CDR3 is 15 amino acids. The CDR3, as DNA: TGTGCCAGCAGTGCCGGGACTAGTCTGGGCAACATTCAGTACTTC. It encodes CASSAGTSLGNIQYF.

The rearrangement joins TRBV7-3 to TRBJ2-5, with TRBD1 matching 8 bases. V was pared by 0 bases and J by 3 bases, with 3 bases of the junction left unmatched. The CDR3 contains 15 residues. CDR1 is SGHTA, CDR2 FQGTGA, per germline. The CDR3 DNA is TGTGCCAGCAGCTTAACTTGGACAGGGAAAGAGACCCAGTACTTC. It translates to CASSLTWTGKETQYF.

This chain connects TRBV11-1 to TRBJ2-7; the match to TRBD2 covers 7 bases. Germline V lookup: CDR1 SGHAT, CDR2 FQDESV (reference sequence). CDR3 size: 15 residues. J lost 5 bases, V lost 4 bases, and 11 bases had no gene match. Written as DNA, the CDR3 is TGTGCCAGCAGCTCGATCGGGACTATACCTAACGAGCAGTACTTC. It yields the protein CASSSIGTIPNEQYF.

The V and J genes are TRBV2 and TRBJ2-4, with D possibly matching TRBD1 (6 bases). This CDR3 spans 16 amino acids. Germline V gene data show CDR1 as SNHLY and CDR2 as FYNNEI. Trimming shortened V by 1 base and J by 6 bases, and 16 bases separated the two germline ends. This CDR3 is CASSEEGGPMGNIQYF. The CDR3 DNA reads TGTGCCAGCAGTGAAGAAGGGGGACCAATGGGAAACATTCAGTACTTC.

The chain has TRBV15 and TRBJ1-1; D is unclear. Germline loops: CDR1 LNHNV, CDR2 YYDKDF (reference sequence). The V end was cut by 0 bases, the J end by 11 bases, with 19 bases between. CDR3 length: 15 residues. The CDR3 spells CATSRDSEGSSTAFF. CDR3 sequence (DNA): TGTGCCACCAGCAGAGATTCTGAGGGCTCCAGTACGGCTTTCTTT.

The chain uses TRBV18 and TRBJ1-4, with a weak D call TRBD1 (6 bases). This CDR3 is 14 amino acids long. Germline values: CDR1 KGHSH, CDR2 LQKENI. Deletions cut 4 bases from V and 8 bases from J, with 14 bases between. CDR3 sequence reads: CASSLSQGKEKLFF. The CDR3 DNA sequence: TGTGCCAGCTCACTATCGCAGGGGAAGGAAAAACTGTTTTTT. The variable domain in full, with the rest retrieved from reference TRBV18 and TRBJ1-4, is NAGVMQNPRHLVRRRGQEARLRCSPMKGHSHVYWYRQLPEEGLKFMVYLQKENIIDESGMPKERFSAEFPKEGPSILRIQQVVRGDSAAYFCASSLSQGKEKLFFGSGTQLSVL.